These 26 T cell receptor beta chains share one sample of origin, sequenced in a study of vaccination and CD4 T cells after COVID-19 (dated by TCRdb to between 2021 and 2022). This sample's time point label indicates: late sampling 161 to 241 days after vaccination in a few convalescent patients. The treatment or condition label of this sample denotes: roughly 10-day PBMC culture with coronavirus spike peptide pools or control peptides (ViraFEST assay). Their antigens are not known. Receptor amplification or capture employed PCR. This sample was sequenced with an Illumina iSeq 100. DNA from cultured CD4+ T cells underwent TCR sequencing with the Oncomine TCR Beta short-read assay at the Johns Hopkins FTIC core. TCRdb reran the public reads through fastp at Q25 and MiXCR, keeping productive beta chains. Rows matching on CDR3 protein sequence are summarized as one entry with the most common DNA and genes. The sample records roughly 20,000 distinct CDR3 sequences, roughly 46% of which are singletons. The top ten constitute 13% of the sample.

Material: CD4+ T cells from blood, cultured in vitro, obtained about 7 months after SARS-CoV-2 vaccination. These receptors came from a human donor who had recovered from COVID-19.

The rearrangement joins TRBV24-1 to TRBJ2-7; D perhaps matches TRBD1 (5 bases). V lost 2 bases, J lost 2 bases, and 9 bases lay in between. The CDR3 spans 14 residues. From germline, CDR1 is KGHDR and CDR2 SFDVKD. The CDR3 sequence is CATSDSDTPYEQYF. DNA for the CDR3: TGTGCCACCAGTGATTCGGACACCCCCTACGAGCAGTACTTC.

The count of this clonotype is one. V and J are TRBV7-9 and TRBJ2-7, with D maybe TRBD1 (5 bases). Trimming stripped 5 bases from V and 8 bases from J, with 16 bases between. There are 13 residues in the CDR3. Germline values: CDR1 SEHNR, CDR2 FQNEAQ (reference sequence). The CDR3 loop reads CASSNRPGPKQYF. Written as DNA, the CDR3 is TGTGCCAGCAGCAACCGGCCAGGGCCAAAGCAGTACTTC. The full variable domain, completed using reference TRBV7-9 and TRBJ2-7, is DTGVSQNPRHKITKRGQNVTFRCDPISEHNRLYWYRQTLGQGPEFLTYFQNEAQLEKSRLLSDRFSAERPKGSFSTLEIQRTEQGDSAMYLCASSNRPGPKQYFGPGTRLTVT.

This clonotype was detected a few times. The chain joins TRBV7-8 to TRBJ2-7; D is uncertain. Looked up from germline, CDR1 is SGHVS and CDR2 is FQNEAQ. The V end lost 0 bases, the J end lost 7 bases, and 10 bases lay between the germline ends. The CDR3 spans 13 residues. As DNA, the CDR3 is TGTGCCAGCAGCTTAGCGCGAAGGATGGAGCAGTACTTC. Translating gives CASSLARRMEQYF.

The J gene is TRBJ1-5, the V gene TRBV7-2; tentatively, D is TRBD1 (6 bases). Germline V CDR1 and CDR2: SGHTA, FQGNSA. The CDR3 consists of 18 residues. Trimming pared 2 bases from V and 3 bases from J, leaving 20 bases between. DNA of the CDR3: TGTGCCAGCAGCTTAAGGGGGGCAGGGGAGACGAACAATCAGCCCCAGCATTTT. It specifies CASSLRGAGETNNQPQHF.

V gene TRBV6-5 combines with J gene TRBJ2-5; 9 bases fit TRBD2. Germline V gene lookup returns CDR1 MNHEY and CDR2 SVGAGI. The CDR3 consists of 14 residues. Trimming cost V 4 bases and J 4 bases; bases outside gene matches: 4. For the CDR3, the DNA is TGTGCCAGCAGTTTCAGCGGGGGGCCAGAGACCCAGTACTTC. Encoded protein: CASSFSGGPETQYF.

The rearrangement uses TRBV20-1 and TRBJ2-5, with unresolved D. The germline V gene encodes CDR1 DFQATT and CDR2 SNEGSKA (reference sequence). CDR3 length: 12 amino acids. Trimming left V 2 bases short and J 1 base short, with 5 bases between. In nucleotides, the CDR3 is TGCAGTGCTAGACGGACCCAAGAGACCCAGTACTTC. Residues: CSARRTQETQYF.

The gene calls are TRBV19 and TRBJ2-7; D possibly uses TRBD1 or TRBD2 (5 bases each). CDR1 is LNHDA and CDR2 is SQIVND in the germline V gene (reference sequence). V gave up 8 bases and J gave up 7 bases, with 18 bases separating them. The CDR3 runs to 13 residues. The CDR3 coding sequence is TGTGCCAGTTCCGGGACGCACACCGGAGAGCAGTACTTC. Its protein product is CASSGTHTGEQYF.

This clonotype was observed a handful of times. The V and J genes are TRBV6-2 or TRBV6-3 and TRBJ1-5, with no clear D. There are 12 residues in the CDR3. Germline CDR1 is MNHEY and CDR2 is SVGEGT. V was pared by 4 bases and J by 3 bases, with 4 bases between. CDR3 in amino acids: CASSFDNQPQHF. CDR3 nucleotide sequence: TGTGCCAGCAGTTTTGACAATCAGCCCCAGCATTTT.

The rearrangement links TRBV6-1 to TRBJ1-5; a possible D gene is TRBD1 (5 bases). Germline V gene data show CDR1 as MNHNS and CDR2 as SASEGT. V lost 0 bases and J 8 bases, leaving 14 bases between the germline ends. The length of the CDR3 is 15 residues. CDR3 DNA: TGTGCCAGCAGTGAAGCTCCCGGGGGGTTCGAGCCCCAGCATTTT. This translates into CASSEAPGGFEPQHF.

V is TRBV6-1 and J is TRBJ1-2; 7 bases fit TRBD1. V was pared by 7 bases and J by 6 bases, with 8 bases of the junction left unmatched. Germline CDR1 is MNHNS and CDR2 is SASEGT. This CDR3 has 13 amino acids. In nucleotides, the CDR3 is TGTGCCAGCACAACAAGACAGGGCGATGGCTACACCTTC. Its protein is CASTTRQGDGYTF.

In its sample, this clonotype was seen once. V gene TRBV20-1 combines with J gene TRBJ2-1; tentatively, D is TRBD2 (6 bases). Per the germline V gene, CDR1 is DFQATT and CDR2 is SNEGSKA (reference sequence). There are 17 residues in the CDR3. With 0 bases removed from V and 7 bases from J, the gap between germline ends came to 22 bases. The CDR3 sequence: CSARDHLTRSARNEQFF. In DNA form, the CDR3 reads TGCAGTGCTAGAGACCACCTGACTAGATCGGCGAGGAATGAGCAGTTCTTC.

J is TRBJ2-5 and V is TRBV7-9; 7 positions match TRBD1. CDR1 SEHNR and CDR2 FQNEAQ come from the germline V gene (reference sequence). V was pared by 2 bases and J by 9 bases, with 12 bases of the junction left unmatched. This CDR3 has 15 amino acids. The CDR3 sequence: CASSLLGGASAAQYF. Written as DNA, the CDR3 is TGTGCCAGCAGCTTATTAGGGGGCGCTTCTGCGGCCCAGTACTTC. The full variable domain, with the rest looked up from reference TRBV7-9 and TRBJ2-5, is DTGVSQNPRHKITKRGQNVTFRCDPISEHNRLYWYRQTLGQGPEFLTYFQNEAQLEKSRLLSDRFSAERPKGSFSTLEIQRTEQGDSAMYLCASSLLGGASAAQYFGPGTRLLVL.

The table lists this clonotype with a few counts. The rearrangement joins TRBV27 to TRBJ2-5; D gene unclear. Germline V CDR1 and CDR2: MNHEY, SMNVEV (reference sequence). The V end lost 0 bases, the J end lost 7 bases, and 12 bases lay between the germline ends. The CDR3 length is 14 residues. The CDR3 sequence: CASSLSGTGGTQYF. The DNA of the CDR3 is TGTGCCAGCAGTTTATCGGGCACGGGTGGGACCCAGTACTTC.

The chain recombines TRBV2 with TRBJ2-1; TRBD1 might be the D (6 bases). This CDR3 contains 12 residues. Trimming shortened V by 10 bases and J by 6 bases, and 13 bases separated the two germline ends. CDR1 SNHLY and CDR2 FYNNEI come from the germline V gene. The CDR3 sequence is CATNRDSNEQFF. CDR3 DNA: TGTGCCACCAACAGGGATTCCAATGAGCAGTTCTTC.

V usage is TRBV27 and J usage is TRBJ2-7; TRBD1 matches at 12 bases. The germline CDR1 and CDR2 sequences are MNHEY and SMNVEV (reference sequence). The CDR3 has 15 residues. V gave up 5 bases and J gave up 9 bases; unmatched junction bases: 11. The CDR3 is CASSRSGTGGVGQYF. CDR3 sequence (DNA): TGTGCCAGCAGTCGATCCGGGACAGGGGGCGTGGGGCAGTACTTC.

The chain is built from TRBV21-1 and TRBJ1-5; TRBD1 is the table's D call and was not checked against the DNA. TRBV21-1 is a pseudogene segment. CDR3 length: 16 amino acids. CDR3 sequence (DNA): TGTGCCAGCAGCGCCAGGGTAGAAGAAAGCAATCAGCCCCAGCATTTT. Translated: CASSARVEESNQPQHF.

J is TRBJ2-1 and V is TRBV7-2, with 7 bases identical to TRBD1. The trim removed 5 bases at V and 4 bases at J, leaving 14 bases unmatched. In germline, CDR1 is SGHTA, CDR2 FQGNSA. CDR3 length: 17 residues. The CDR3 region has the DNA TGTGCCAGCAGCGCCCGGACAGGACCCCTCCTGTACAATGAGCAGTTCTTC. Translated: CASSARTGPLLYNEQFF.

The sample holds one count of this clonotype. The chain combines TRBV7-9 with TRBJ2-1; 14 bases align to TRBD2. Trimming cost V 8 bases and J 15 bases; bases outside gene matches: 9. Germline CDR1 and CDR2: SEHNR and FQNEAQ (reference sequence). This CDR3 region has 13 residues. The CDR3 region has the DNA TGTGCCAGCGAAGGGACTAGCGGGGGTAGGTGGTTCTTC. Protein: CASEGTSGGRWFF.

By sample share, this clonotype is medium-sized (0.01 to 0.1%). The chain combines TRBV7-2 with TRBJ1-5; no definite D call. The CDR3 length is 16 residues. The V gene's germline CDR1 is SGHTA and CDR2 FQGNSA. With 5 bases removed from V and 2 bases from J, the gap between germline ends came to 16 bases. The CDR3 here is CASSPIGWSGNQPQHF. Written as DNA, the CDR3 is TGTGCCAGCAGCCCGATAGGCTGGTCTGGCAATCAGCCCCAGCATTTT.

This clonotype was seen more than once but under ten times. This chain connects TRBV20-1 to TRBJ2-7, with unresolved D. Trimming shortened V by 5 bases and J by 4 bases, and 12 bases separated the two germline ends. Per the germline V gene, CDR1 is DFQATT and CDR2 is SNEGSKA (reference sequence). The CDR3 sequence is 12 residues long. The CDR3 nucleotides are TGCAGTGCTTCTCCACTACTGTACGAGCAGTACTTC. As protein: CSASPLLYEQYF.

The chain couples TRBV7-8 to TRBJ2-3, with a tentative D call TRBD1 (5 bases). This CDR3 is 13 amino acids long. Germline V gene data show CDR1 as SGHVS and CDR2 as FQNEAQ. Trimming left V 5 bases short and J 5 bases short, with 11 bases between. The CDR3 loop is CASSLTEQDTQYF. In nucleotides, the CDR3 is TGTGCCAGCAGCCTGACAGAGCAAGATACGCAGTATTTT.

This chain connects TRBV6-2 or TRBV6-3 to TRBJ1-1; D is unclear. The V end was cut by 7 bases, the J end by 0 bases, with 9 bases between. The CDR3 is 13 amino acids. Germline-derived CDR1 and CDR2 are MNHEY and SVGEGT. The CDR3, as DNA: TGTGCCAGCACTTCTGGGGTGAACACTGAAGCTTTCTTT. As protein: CASTSGVNTEAFF.

The genes are TRBV15 and TRBJ2-7, with D hard to call. Germline CDR1 LNHNV, CDR2 YYDKDF (reference sequence). Trimming cost V 0 bases and J 3 bases, with 9 bases left between them. This CDR3 comprises 14 residues. CDR3 sequence reads: CATSRDVNDYEQYF. The DNA for the CDR3 is TGTGCCACCAGCAGAGATGTAAACGACTACGAGCAGTACTTC.

The chain has TRBV10-3 and TRBJ1-2, with D possibly being TRBD1 (5 bases). The CDR3 spans 12 residues. Germline V gene lookup returns CDR1 ENHRY and CDR2 SYGVKD. Deletions cut 6 bases from V and 8 bases from J, with 13 bases between. In DNA, the CDR3 is TGTGCCATCAGCGGTGGGGGAGGAGGCTACACCTTC. Amino acid sequence: CAISGGGGGYTF.

The genes are TRBV15 and TRBJ2-6; tentatively, D is TRBD1 (6 bases). Germline CDR1 is LNHNV and CDR2 is YYDKDF (reference sequence). The CDR3 consists of 21 residues. V shed 1 base and J shed 0 bases, with 22 bases lying between them. In DNA form, the CDR3 reads TGTGCCACCAGCAGAGTGAATTTGGGACACCGGACGGCCTCTGGGGCCAACGTCCTGACTTTC. It yields the protein CATSRVNLGHRTASGANVLTF.

The chain recombines TRBV7-2 with TRBJ2-1; TRBD2 might be the D (6 bases). CDR3 length equals 16 residues. The V gene's germline CDR1 is SGHTA and CDR2 FQGNSA. With 5 bases removed from V and 0 bases from J, the gap between germline ends came to 14 bases. The CDR3 DNA sequence: TGTGCCAGCAGCCACCGAGCGGGTTACTCCTACAATGAGCAGTTCTTC. Translated: CASSHRAGYSYNEQFF.